This T cell receptor beta chain was sequenced in a study of blood T cell repertoires in COVID-19. The wider study: PBMCs, B-cell-depleted T cells, or T cells were the source of the cDNA or gDNA that made up the material.

Original processing notes: Scientists estimated how many nucleated cells there were by amplifying reference gene primers. Data came from immunoSEQ multiplex PCR; TCRdb stores just in-frame clones and leaves some out. V, J and clone size are those of that table, while D and trimming were read from the DNA. Among about 180,000 clones, roughly 88% were seen once, and the ten largest hold 2.5% to 3.5%. This CDR3 is 14 amino acids long. Trimming at V came to 6 bases and at J to 5 bases, leaving 6 bases not matched to a gene. Germline loops: CDR1 SQVTM, CDR2 ANQGSEA. The V and J genes are TRBV29-1 and TRBJ1-4; 10 bases agree with TRBD1. The sequence was collected from a man in his sixties with acute or convalescent COVID-19. Source material: peripheral blood. CDR3 sequence reads: CSVIRGQGNEKLFF. CDR3 bases: TGCAGCGTGATCCGGGGACAGGGGAATGAAAAACTGTTTTTT.